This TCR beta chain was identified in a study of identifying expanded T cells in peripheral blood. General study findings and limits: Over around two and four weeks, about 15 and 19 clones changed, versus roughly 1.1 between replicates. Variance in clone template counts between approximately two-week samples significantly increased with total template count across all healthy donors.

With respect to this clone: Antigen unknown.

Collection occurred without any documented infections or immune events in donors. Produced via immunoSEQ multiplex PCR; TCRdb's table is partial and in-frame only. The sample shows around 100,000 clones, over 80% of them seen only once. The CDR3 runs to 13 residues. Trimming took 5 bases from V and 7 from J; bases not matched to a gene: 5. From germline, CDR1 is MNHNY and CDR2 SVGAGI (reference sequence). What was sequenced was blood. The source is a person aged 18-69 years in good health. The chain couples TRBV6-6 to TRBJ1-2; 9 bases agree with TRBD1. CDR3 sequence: CASSGTGKIGYTF. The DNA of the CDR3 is TGTGCCAGCAGTGGGACAGGGAAGATTGGCTACACCTTC.